These 10 T cell receptor beta chains were all obtained from the same sample, sequenced in a study of post-analysis software for immune sequencing data. Their specific antigens are unknown. Study-level points and caveats: Among a few TRBV segments more frequent in patients than controls were TRBV5-6, TRBV5-1 and TRBV20-1.

Libraries were made from TCR beta cDNA, and they carried unique molecular identifiers. Each CDR3 protein gets one entry after TCRdb re-called the PCR reads with MiXCR. The sample shows roughly 670,000 distinct CDR3 sequences, roughly three fifths of them seen only once. Material for sequencing was blood. These receptors all come from a girl aged 2-10 years with multiple sclerosis.

The chain combines TRBV29-1 with TRBJ2-3; 9 positions agree with TRBD2. J lost 4 bases, V lost 4 bases, and 6 bases had no gene match. CDR1 is SQVTM, CDR2 ANQGSEA, per germline. The CDR3 sequence is 14 residues long. The CDR3 coding sequence is TGCAGCGTTGGGGCTAGCGGGACAGCAGATACGCAGTATTTT. It encodes CSVGASGTADTQYF.

This clonotype has a handful of counts. One junction end disagrees with the germline gene, perhaps due to a read error. This chain joins TRBV3-1 and TRBJ1-2; D is unclear. The germline V gene has CDR1 LGHDT and CDR2 YNNKEL (reference sequence). The CDR3 runs to 16 residues. For the CDR3, the DNA is TGTGCCTGCAGCCAAGTAATCGCCGGAGGAGAGTATGGCTACACCTTC. As protein: CACSQVIAGGEYGYTF.

There are a few counts of this clonotype. The chain combines TRBV9 with TRBJ2-5, with D hard to call. Germline-derived CDR1 and CDR2 are SGDLS and YYNGEE. With 0 bases removed from V and 5 bases from J, the gap between germline ends came to 11 bases. CDR3 size: 14 residues. CDR3 nucleotides: TGTGCCAGCAGCGTAGACGAGATGGCGGAGACCCAGTACTTC. It yields the protein CASSVDEMAETQYF.

The V gene is TRBV12-3 or TRBV12-4, the J gene TRBJ2-6, with 10 bases that match TRBD1. Losses at the gene ends were 6 bases for V and 0 bases for J; bases not matched to a gene: 5. The CDR3 extends over 17 amino acids. CDR3 residues: CASSRQGASSGANVLTF. CDR3 nucleotides: TGTGCCAGCAGCCGACAGGGGGCGAGCTCTGGGGCCAACGTCCTGACTTTC.

This clonotype was seen more than once but under ten times. V usage is TRBV3-1 and J usage is TRBJ2-3; D unresolved. Deletions cut 0 bases from V and 5 bases from J, with 6 bases between. Germline V gene lookup returns CDR1 LGHDT and CDR2 YNNKEL (reference sequence). The CDR3 contains 13 residues. The CDR3 sequence is CASSQDHRDTQYF. The CDR3 nucleotides are TGTGCCAGCAGCCAAGATCATCGAGATACGCAGTATTTT.

This sequence joins TRBV15 and TRBJ2-3; D call uncertain. The CDR3 extends over 13 amino acids. The germline V gene encodes CDR1 LNHNV and CDR2 YYDKDF (reference sequence). V lost 5 bases and J 6 bases, leaving 12 bases between the germline ends. CDR3: CATSRDKSDTQYF. The CDR3 DNA sequence: TGTGCCACCAGCCGTGACAAGAGTGATACGCAGTATTTT.

This clonotype was seen only once. The CDR3 reads CASSQSGALGYEQYF. The CDR3 nucleotides read TGCGCCAGCAGCCAGTCCGGGGCCCTGGGCTACGAGCAGTACTTC. J is TRBJ2-7 and V is TRBV4-1, with D possibly called TRBD1 or TRBD2 (5 bases each). The V end was cut by 3 bases, the J end by 3 bases, with 15 bases between. The CDR3 length is 15 residues. Germline CDR1 reads MGHRA; CDR2 reads YSYEKL.

This clonotype was counted only a few times. The chain links TRBV7-9 to TRBJ2-5; 8 positions agree with TRBD1. V was pared by 5 bases and J by 2 bases, with 10 bases of the junction left unmatched. Germline V CDR1 and CDR2: SEHNR, FQNEAQ (reference sequence). The CDR3 covers 16 residues. The CDR3 reads CASSPRTGSRQETQYF. CDR3 nucleotides: TGTGCCAGCAGCCCCCGGACAGGGTCCCGTCAAGAGACCCAGTACTTC.

V usage is TRBV7-8 and J usage is TRBJ2-6; the match to TRBD1 covers 9 bases. This CDR3 comprises 18 residues. The germline CDR1 and CDR2 sequences are SGHVS and FQNEAQ. With V trimmed by 5 bases and J by 2 bases, 10 bases remained unmatched. The CDR3 loop reads CASSIRDRDLAGANVLTF. CDR3 bases: TGTGCCAGCAGCATCCGGGACAGGGATCTAGCTGGGGCCAACGTCCTGACTTTC.

The rearrangement uses TRBV20-1 and TRBJ1-2; 8 nucleotides match TRBD1. The V gene end was trimmed by 6 bases and the J gene end by 7 bases; junction bases not matched to a gene: 13. Per germline, CDR1 DFQATT and CDR2 SNEGSKA (reference sequence). This CDR3 is 14 amino acids long. CDR3 DNA sequence: TGCAGTGCCCCCCCGACAGGGGTCTTCGCTGGCTACACCTTC. Translated, it gives CSAPPTGVFAGYTF.